Listed below are T cell receptor beta chains from one sample, sequenced in a study of neurological immune-mediated disorders. MiXCR, applied by TCRdb to the 5' RACE reads, yields one record per CDR3 protein. The data contain 60,000 to 90,000 distinct CDR3 sequences, roughly a tenth of them singletons. Sequences were obtained from PBMCs. These receptors were obtained from a man between 25 and 39 years old in good health. The CDR3 runs from the conserved cysteine through the conserved F or W. Fields, in order: clone size, J gene, D gene, CDR3 length, V gene, CDR3 protein, CDR3 DNA. The D gene is left open where the match is weak. Expanded clones get a size class; other rows say once, few or many, or leave the size out.

abundance: many; j_gene: TRBJ2-1; d_gene: TRBD2; len: 18; v_gene: TRBV4-2; CDR3aa: CASSLEGREGRGGNEQFF; CDR3nt: TGTGCCAGCAGCCTTGAGGGACGGGAGGGCCGAGGTGGCAATGAGCAGTTCTTC
abundance: many; j_gene: TRBJ1-2; d_gene: .; len: 14; v_gene: TRBV27; CDR3aa: CASSFLNGAKGYTF; CDR3nt: TGTGCCAGCAGTTTTTTAAACGGGGCGAAGGGCTACACCTTC
abundance: many; j_gene: TRBJ2-7; d_gene: TRBD2; len: 14; v_gene: TRBV27; CDR3aa: CASSLSSGRSEQYF; CDR3nt: TGTGCCAGCAGTTTATCTAGCGGGAGGAGCGAGCAGTACTTC
abundance: many; j_gene: TRBJ2-7; d_gene: .; len: 12; v_gene: TRBV3-1; CDR3aa: CASSQVGEEQYF; CDR3nt: TGTGCCAGCAGCCAAGTCGGAGAGGAGCAGTACTTC
abundance: .; j_gene: TRBJ1-1; d_gene: .; len: 12; v_gene: TRBV20-1; CDR3aa: CSASHMNTEAFF; CDR3nt: TGCAGTGCTAGCCACATGAACACTGAAGCTTTCTTT
abundance: many; j_gene: TRBJ2-7; d_gene: .; len: 15; v_gene: TRBV5-6; CDR3aa: CASSSLRDPSYEQYF; CDR3nt: TGTGCCAGCAGCTCTCTTAGGGACCCATCCTACGAGCAGTACTTC
abundance: .; j_gene: TRBJ2-3; d_gene: TRBD2; len: 15; v_gene: TRBV7-2; CDR3aa: CASSPPLSGGVTQYF; CDR3nt: TGTGCCAGCAGCCCCCCCCTTAGCGGGGGGGTTACGCAGTATTTT
abundance: many; j_gene: TRBJ2-5; d_gene: .; len: 14; v_gene: TRBV12-3/TRBV12-4; CDR3aa: CASSLDPQGETQYF; CDR3nt: TGTGCCAGCAGTTTGGATCCCCAGGGAGAGACCCAGTACTTC
abundance: many; j_gene: TRBJ2-5; d_gene: .; len: 15; v_gene: TRBV9; CDR3aa: CASSPSKAWGTSQYF; CDR3nt: TGTGCCAGCAGCCCGAGTAAGGCTTGGGGGACTTCCCAGTACTTC
abundance: many; j_gene: TRBJ2-3; d_gene: .; len: 12; v_gene: TRBV20-1; CDR3aa: CSALDVADTQYF; CDR3nt: TGCAGTGCACTAGACGTGGCAGATACGCAGTATTTT
abundance: .; j_gene: TRBJ2-1; d_gene: .; len: 14; v_gene: TRBV27; CDR3aa: CASRKGVSNNEQFF; CDR3nt: TGTGCCAGCAGGAAGGGGGTGTCAAACAATGAGCAGTTCTTC
abundance: once; j_gene: TRBJ2-7; d_gene: .; len: 13; v_gene: TRBV4-1; CDR3aa: CASSQSPNNEQYF; CDR3nt: TGCGCCAGCAGCCAATCGCCAAACAATGAGCAGTACTTC
abundance: many; j_gene: TRBJ2-5; d_gene: .; len: 17; v_gene: TRBV15; CDR3aa: CATSRDGVGTLGETQYF; CDR3nt: TGTGCCACCAGCAGAGACGGTGTGGGAACCCTCGGAGAGACCCAGTACTTC
abundance: many; j_gene: TRBJ2-3; d_gene: TRBD2; len: 16; v_gene: TRBV27; CDR3aa: CASSKTSLASTDTQYF; CDR3nt: TGTGCCAGCAGTAAGACTAGCTTGGCTAGCACAGATACGCAGTATTTT
abundance: many; j_gene: TRBJ2-1; d_gene: .; len: 16; v_gene: TRBV3-1; CDR3aa: CASSQEGRFWANEQFF; CDR3nt: TGTGCCAGCAGCCAAGAGGGTAGATTCTGGGCCAATGAGCAGTTCTTC
abundance: many; j_gene: TRBJ2-2; d_gene: TRBD2; len: 17; v_gene: TRBV5-1; CDR3aa: CASSYTGLAGREAELFF; CDR3nt: TGCGCCAGCAGCTATACGGGACTAGCGGGCCGGGAGGCGGAGCTGTTTTTT
abundance: .; j_gene: TRBJ2-5; d_gene: .; len: 15; v_gene: TRBV29-1; CDR3aa: CSVEEEAGTGETQYF; CDR3nt: TGCAGCGTTGAAGAGGAGGCAGGGACCGGGGAGACCCAGTACTTC